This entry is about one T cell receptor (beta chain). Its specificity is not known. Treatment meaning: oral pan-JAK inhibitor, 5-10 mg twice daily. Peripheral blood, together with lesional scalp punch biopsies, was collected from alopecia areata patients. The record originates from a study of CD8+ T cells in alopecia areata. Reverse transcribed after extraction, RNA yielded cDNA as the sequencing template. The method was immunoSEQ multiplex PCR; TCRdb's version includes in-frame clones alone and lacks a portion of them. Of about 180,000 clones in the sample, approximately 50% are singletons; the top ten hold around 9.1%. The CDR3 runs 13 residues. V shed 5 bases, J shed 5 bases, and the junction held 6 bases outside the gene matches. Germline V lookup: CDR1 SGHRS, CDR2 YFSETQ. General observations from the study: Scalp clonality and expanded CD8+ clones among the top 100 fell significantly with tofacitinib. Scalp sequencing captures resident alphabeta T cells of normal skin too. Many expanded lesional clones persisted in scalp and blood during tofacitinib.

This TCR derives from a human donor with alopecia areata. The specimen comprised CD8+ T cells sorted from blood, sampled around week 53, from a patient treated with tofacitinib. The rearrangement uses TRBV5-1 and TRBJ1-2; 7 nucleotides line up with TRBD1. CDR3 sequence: CASRTTGRYGYTF. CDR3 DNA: TGCGCCAGCAGAACGACAGGGCGTTATGGCTACACCTTC. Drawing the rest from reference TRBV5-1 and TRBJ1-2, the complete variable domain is KAGVTQTPRYLIKTRGQQVTLSCSPISGHRSVSWYQQTPGQGLQFLFEYFSETQRNKGNFPGRFSGRQFSNSRSEMNVSTLELGDSALYLCASRTTGRYGYTFGSGTRLTVV.